What follows describes a single T cell receptor (beta chain). Its antigen is unknown. This sample was included in a study of cytomegalovirus exposure and HLA in healthy donors. PCR was performed using 60 Vbeta and 13 Jbeta primers. Authors' analysis steps: As a later analysis found, there were 80 million or so unique TCR beta chains, of which roughly 11 million were shared. Generated by immunoSEQ multiplex PCR, the TCRdb table keeps only in-frame clones and is missing some. V and J calls and clone size come straight from that table; D and trimming were deduced from the DNA. The sample includes 100,000 to 120,000 clones, around 88% seen only once; the top ten take about 1.7%. Every donor was a healthy person donating bone marrow. With V trimmed by 3 bases and J by 4 bases, 5 bases remained unmatched. The CDR3 spans 15 residues. In germline, CDR1 is SGHAT, CDR2 FQDESV (reference sequence). Study-wide points: By HLA locus, TCR association rates varied in a later analysis, with DRB1 showing the most and HLA-C the fewest. In a later analysis, TCR beta V- and J-gene trimming showed a link to a missense DCLRE1C variant.

The source is a man aged 35 to 55 in good health and CMV-seronegative. Sequenced: PBMCs. The rearrangement links TRBV11-1 to TRBJ2-7; 11 nucleotides align to TRBD1. The CDR3 region has the DNA TGTGCCAGCAGCTTCCGGGACAGGGGGATGTACGAGCAGTACTTC. As protein: CASSFRDRGMYEQYF. The variable domain in full, with the rest retrieved from reference TRBV11-1 and TRBJ2-7, is EAEVAQSPRYKITEKSQAVAFWCDPISGHATLYWYRQILGQGPELLVQFQDESVVDDSQLPKDRFSAERLKGVDSTLKIQPAELGDSAMYLCASSFRDRGMYEQYFGPGTRLTVT.